These 25 T cell receptor beta chains share one sample of origin, sequenced in a study of CD8+CD57+ T cells in acquired aplastic anemia (dated by TCRdb to about 2018). The patients picked for sequencing were ones in whom flow cytometry had shown an expansion of CD8+CD57+ cells. Instrument used: Illumina HiSeq 2000. Genomic DNA was used as template for profiling of TCR beta VDJ combinations and CDR3 sequences. The public reads were reanalyzed by TCRdb: fastp trimming at Q25, MiXCR alignment, in-frame beta chains only. Rows are unified per CDR3 protein, each entry keeping the most common DNA and genes. This sample has 150,000 to 200,000 distinct CDR3 sequences in its table, and less than 50% of those were observed once. About 1.8% of the sample rests with the top ten. Sequenced: sorted CD4+, CD8+, or CD8+CD57+ T cells (not recorded which) from PBMCs. These receptors all stem from a human donor with aplastic anemia.

This chain connects TRBV29-1 to TRBJ2-7; D perhaps matches TRBD1 (6 bases). Trimming pared 3 bases from V and 0 bases from J, leaving 9 bases between. CDR3 length: 13 amino acids. Per the germline V gene, CDR1 is SQVTM and CDR2 is ANQGSEA. The CDR3 is CSVEDSNSYEQYF. CDR3 coding DNA: TGCAGCGTTGAGGACAGCAACTCCTACGAGCAGTACTTC.

This chain links TRBV25-1 with TRBJ1-4; 7 nucleotides line up with TRBD1. The CDR3 sequence is 16 residues long. V lost 1 base to trimming and J lost 1 base; unmatched junction nucleotides: 3. Looked up from germline, CDR1 is MGHDK and CDR2 is SYGVNS. CDR3 protein: CASSEFQGGTNEKLFF. The CDR3 DNA reads TGTGCCAGCAGTGAATTTCAGGGGGGAACTAATGAAAAACTGTTTTTT.

The rearrangement uses TRBV20-1 and TRBJ2-5; 7 nucleotides line up with TRBD2. This CDR3 spans 14 amino acids. CDR1 DFQATT and CDR2 SNEGSKA come from the germline V gene (reference sequence). The trim removed 3 bases at V and 1 base at J, leaving 5 bases unmatched. CDR3 bases: TGCAGTGCTAGGCACAGCGGGGTCCAAGAGACCCAGTACTTC. Its protein is CSARHSGVQETQYF.

With regard to this clonotype: This could be a read error, since a much larger clone is one nucleotide away. The chain joins TRBV28 to TRBJ2-5; D unclear. Trimming shortened V by 8 bases and J by 5 bases, and 12 bases separated the two germline ends. There are 12 residues in the CDR3. Germline CDR1 and CDR2: MDHEN and SYDVKM. CDR3 region: CASGSVVETQYF. The CDR3 DNA follows: TGTGCCAGCGGTTCGGTAGTCGAGACCCAGTACTTC. The whole variable domain, remainder taken from reference TRBV28 and TRBJ2-5, is DVKVTQSSRYLVKRTGEKVFLECVQDMDHENMFWYRQDPGLGLRLIYFSYDVKMKEKGDIPEGYSVSREKKERFSLILESASTNQTSMYLCASGSVVETQYFGPGTRLLVL.

This clonotype was detected ten times or more. The gene calls are TRBV12-3 or TRBV12-4 and TRBJ1-2, with 7 bases identical to TRBD1. V lost 7 bases and J lost 4; bases outside the gene matches: 9. The CDR3 sequence is 14 residues long. The CDR3 DNA reads TGTGCCAGCACCCCCGGGGGACAGATCTATGGCTACACCTTC. As protein: CASTPGGQIYGYTF.

In regard to this clonotype: Likely a read error: the CDR3 ends without its conserved phenylalanine or tryptophan. The genes are TRBV11-2 and TRBJ1-6; the D is unclear. Germline CDR1 reads SGHAT; CDR2 reads FQNNGV. Trimming stripped 7 bases from V and 7 bases from J, with 17 bases between. This CDR3 spans 15 amino acids. The CDR3 protein is CASNPWTEKNSPLHS. CDR3 sequence (DNA): TGTGCCAGCAACCCCTGGACCGAAAAAAATTCACCCCTCCACTCT.

This clonotype was found once. The chain couples TRBV19 to TRBJ2-7; no definite D call. The V end lost 10 bases, the J end lost 3 bases, and 10 bases lay between the germline ends. CDR3 size: 11 residues. CDR1 and CDR2 (germline): LNHDA, SQIVND (reference sequence). The CDR3 DNA sequence: TGTGCCAACAGAAGGATCTACGAGCAGTACTTC. It yields the protein CANRRIYEQYF.

This clonotype was counted many times. The chain uses TRBV2 and TRBJ2-5; D gene ambiguous. Trimming shortened V by 1 base and J by 2 bases, and 5 bases separated the two germline ends. This CDR3 region has 13 residues. Looked up from germline, CDR1 is SNHLY and CDR2 is FYNNEI. The CDR3: CASSEDLQETQYF. CDR3 nucleotide sequence: TGTGCCAGCAGTGAAGACCTACAAGAGACCCAGTACTTC.

This clonotype was observed at least ten times. This chain links TRBV24-1 with TRBJ2-3; perhaps D is TRBD1 or TRBD2 (5 bases each). V shed 3 bases and J shed 0 bases, with 12 bases lying between them. The germline gives CDR1 KGHDR, CDR2 SFDVKD. The CDR3 consists of 16 residues. Written as DNA, the CDR3 is TGTGCCACCAGTGATCCAGGGACGTCTAGCACAGATACGCAGTATTTT. Translation: CATSDPGTSSTDTQYF.

The rearrangement links TRBV20-1 to TRBJ2-7; the D gene is possibly TRBD2 (5 bases). V shed 3 bases and J shed 5 bases, with 5 bases lying between them. Germline values: CDR1 DFQATT, CDR2 SNEGSKA (reference sequence). The CDR3 loop spans 10 amino acids. The CDR3 loop reads CSASGDEQYF. The CDR3 nucleotides are TGCAGTGCTAGCGGGGACGAGCAGTACTTC.

V is TRBV24-1 and J is TRBJ2-3; TRBD1 aligns across 9 bases. The CDR3 has 16 amino acids. Germline lookup yields CDR1 KGHDR and CDR2 SFDVKD. J lost 3 bases, V lost 1 base, and 4 bases had no gene match. The CDR3 protein is CATSDFGTGITDTQYF. For the CDR3, the DNA is TGTGCCACCAGTGATTTCGGGACAGGGATAACAGATACGCAGTATTTT.

This clonotype appeared many times. This rearrangement joins TRBV30 to TRBJ2-5, with TRBD2 matching over 11 bases. V dropped 5 bases and J dropped 3; count of bases not matched to a gene: 5. The CDR3 has 14 residues. Germline loops: CDR1 GTSNPN, CDR2 SVGIG (reference sequence). CDR3 loop: CAWEASGRKETQYF. CDR3 bases: TGTGCCTGGGAGGCTAGCGGGAGGAAAGAGACCCAGTACTTC.

The chain links TRBV20-1 to TRBJ2-5, with 7 bases identical to TRBD2. CDR3 size: 14 residues. V was pared by 5 bases and J by 2 bases, with 8 bases of the junction left unmatched. Germline V gene sequence: CDR1 DFQATT, CDR2 SNEGSKA (reference sequence). DNA for the CDR3: TGCAGTGCTGCTCGGACTAGTCGGCAAGAGACCCAGTACTTC. It yields the protein CSAARTSRQETQYF.

Points on this clonotype: Likely a read error: the CDR3 ends without its conserved phenylalanine or tryptophan. The rearrangement links TRBV15 to TRBJ1-1, with D perhaps TRBD1 (5 bases). The V and J ends lost 1 base and 5 bases respectively, with 11 bases between them. The V gene's germline CDR1 is LNHNV and CDR2 YYDKDF (reference sequence). CDR3 length equals 14 residues. The CDR3 nucleotides read TGTGCCACCAGCAGAGGTACCGAGGGGACTGAAGCTTTCTCT. Protein sequence: CATSRGTEGTEAFS.

This clonotype was found a few times. The rearrangement links TRBV29-1 to TRBJ1-1; no reliable D call. V shed 3 bases and J shed 4 bases, with 6 bases lying between them. The CDR3 length is 11 residues. CDR1 is SQVTM, CDR2 ANQGSEA, per germline. CDR3 sequence reads: CSVDMGTEAFF. CDR3 in DNA: TGCAGCGTTGATATGGGCACTGAAGCTTTCTTT.

This clonotype was observed many times. This chain links TRBV9 with TRBJ2-7, with a possible D match to TRBD2 (6 bases). Deletions cut 4 bases from V and 0 bases from J, with 11 bases between. This CDR3 has 14 amino acids. CDR1 is SGDLS and CDR2 is YYNGEE in the germline V gene. The CDR3 sequence is CASSLTSTSYEQYF. In DNA form, the CDR3 reads TGTGCCAGCAGCTTAACTAGCACCTCCTACGAGCAGTACTTC.

The J gene is TRBJ2-5, the V gene TRBV18; D is uncertain. Germline loops: CDR1 KGHSH, CDR2 LQKENI. The CDR3 spans 15 residues. The V end was cut by 2 bases, the J end by 2 bases, with 12 bases between. The CDR3 loop reads CASSPEYSPQETQYF. The CDR3 DNA is TGTGCCAGCTCACCAGAGTACTCCCCACAAGAGACCCAGTACTTC.

The chain uses TRBV7-3 and TRBJ1-2, with 7 nucleotides matching TRBD1. The CDR3 covers 15 residues. The germline V gene encodes CDR1 SGHTA and CDR2 FQGTGA. The V and J ends lost 2 bases and 6 bases, in that order; junction bases with no gene match: 9. DNA for the CDR3: TGTGCCAGCAGCTTATCACAGGGGTGGATGGATGGCTACACCTTC. This sequence encodes CASSLSQGWMDGYTF.

This clonotype was recorded at least ten times. This chain joins TRBV6-1 and TRBJ2-5, with D tentatively TRBD1 (6 bases). The length of the CDR3 is 11 residues. The germline CDR1 and CDR2 sequences are MNHNS and SASEGT. V lost 7 bases and J 5 bases, leaving 8 bases between the germline ends. The CDR3 sequence: CASKGVETQYF. The CDR3 DNA sequence: TGTGCCAGCAAGGGGGTGGAGACCCAGTACTTC.

The chain joins TRBV12-3 or TRBV12-4 to TRBJ1-1; D is perhaps TRBD1 (6 bases). The CDR3 spans 12 residues. The V gene lost 3 bases and the J gene lost 6 bases, with 8 bases spanning the gap. The DNA for the CDR3 is TGTGCCAGCAGTTTCCGACAGGCTGAAGCTTTCTTT. Residues: CASSFRQAEAFF.

The chain couples TRBV10-1 to TRBJ1-1, with D hard to call. Trimming pared 3 bases from V and 1 base from J, leaving 9 bases between. Germline V gives CDR1 WNHNN, CDR2 SYGVQD (reference sequence). The CDR3 is 14 residues long. For the CDR3, the DNA is TGCGCCAGCAGTGACTCCGACAAGAACACTGAAGCTTTCTTT. This gives the protein CASSDSDKNTEAFF.

Only a few counts were recorded for this clonotype. V and J are TRBV6-5 and TRBJ2-7; 7 bases align to TRBD1. CDR1 and CDR2 (germline): MNHEY, SVGAGI. CDR3 length equals 15 residues. V lost 5 bases and J lost 3; bases outside the gene matches: 10. For the CDR3, the DNA is TGTGCCAGCAGTAACCCAGGGGGTTGGGTCTACGAGCAGTACTTC. This sequence encodes CASSNPGGWVYEQYF.

V gene TRBV24-1 combines with J gene TRBJ2-1, with 8 bases fitting TRBD2. J was trimmed by 0 bases and V by 10 bases; bases with no gene match: 4. The length of the CDR3 is 14 residues. Germline V gene sequence: CDR1 KGHDR, CDR2 SFDVKD. The CDR3 DNA sequence: TGTGCCACAATAGCGGGAAGCTCCTACAATGAGCAGTTCTTC. It translates to CATIAGSSYNEQFF.

The gene calls are TRBV7-8 and TRBJ2-3, with D unresolved. Per the germline V gene, CDR1 is SGHVS and CDR2 is FQNEAQ. The length of the CDR3 is 12 residues. Trimming removed 1 base from V and 4 bases from J, with 3 bases in between. The CDR3 here is CASSLGADTQYF. DNA of the CDR3: TGTGCCAGCAGCTTAGGGGCAGATACGCAGTATTTT.

As to this clonotype: Germline is not matched at one junction end, which may reflect a read error. The V call is TRBV7-2, the J call TRBJ2-7; D uncertain. The CDR3 sequence is 11 residues long. Germline V gives CDR1 SGHTA, CDR2 FQGNSA. The CDR3 protein is CATAEAYEQYF. CDR3 nucleotide sequence: TGTGCCACGGCGGAAGCCTACGAGCAGTACTTT.